This T cell receptor beta chain was profiled in a study of blood T cells in healthy people across ages. CDR1 and CDR2 (germline): MNHNS, SASEGT. V shed 1 base and J shed 10 bases, with 7 bases lying between them. This CDR3 comprises 11 residues. This clonotype has just a few counts. Primed by a sample-barcoded 5' primer and a J-beta primer mix, a second PCR proceeded for about 6 to 11 cycles. TCRdb fed the 5' RACE reads into MiXCR, producing one record per CDR3 protein. The data show some 640,000 distinct CDR3 sequences, with around 31% seen just once and 15% to 18% held by the top ten. Each donor gave 9 to 10 milliliters of peripheral blood.

The source material was blood. This chain links TRBV6-1 with TRBJ1-1; no clear D gene. The sequence came from a woman older than 75 in good health. As DNA, the CDR3 is TGTGCCAGCAGTGAAGTGCGAGGAGCTTTCTTT. Translated, it gives CASSEVRGAFF.